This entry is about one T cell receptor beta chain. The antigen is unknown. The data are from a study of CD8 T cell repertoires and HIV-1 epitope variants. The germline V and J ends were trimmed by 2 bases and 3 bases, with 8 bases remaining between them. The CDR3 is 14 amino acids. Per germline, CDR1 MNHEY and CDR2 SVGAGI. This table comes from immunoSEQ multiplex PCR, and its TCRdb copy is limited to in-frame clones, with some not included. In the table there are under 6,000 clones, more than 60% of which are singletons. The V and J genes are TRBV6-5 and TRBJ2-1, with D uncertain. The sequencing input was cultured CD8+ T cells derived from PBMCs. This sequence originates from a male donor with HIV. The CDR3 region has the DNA TGTGCCAGCAGTTACAATCGAGACTACAATGAGCAGTTCTTC. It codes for CASSYNRDYNEQFF.